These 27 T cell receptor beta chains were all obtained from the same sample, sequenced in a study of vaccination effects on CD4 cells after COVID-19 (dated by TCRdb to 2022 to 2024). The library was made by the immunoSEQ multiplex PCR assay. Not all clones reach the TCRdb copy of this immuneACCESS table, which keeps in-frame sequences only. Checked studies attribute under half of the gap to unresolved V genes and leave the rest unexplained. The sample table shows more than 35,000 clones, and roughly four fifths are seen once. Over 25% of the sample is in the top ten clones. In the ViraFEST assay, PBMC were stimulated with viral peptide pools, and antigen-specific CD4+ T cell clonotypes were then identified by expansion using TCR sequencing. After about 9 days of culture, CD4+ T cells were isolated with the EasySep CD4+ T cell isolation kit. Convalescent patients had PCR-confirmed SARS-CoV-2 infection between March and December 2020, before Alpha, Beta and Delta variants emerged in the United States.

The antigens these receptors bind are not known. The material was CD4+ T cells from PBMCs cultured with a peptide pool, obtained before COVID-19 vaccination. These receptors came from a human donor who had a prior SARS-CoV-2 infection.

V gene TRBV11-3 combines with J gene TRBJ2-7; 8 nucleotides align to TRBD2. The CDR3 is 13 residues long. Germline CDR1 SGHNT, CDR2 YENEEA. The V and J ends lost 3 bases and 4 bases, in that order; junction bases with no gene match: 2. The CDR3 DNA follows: TGTGCCAGCAGCTTTACTAGCGGATACGAGCAGTACTTC. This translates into CASSFTSGYEQYF.

The CDR3 reads CASSPPRSGLAGTEQFF. CDR3 sequence (DNA): TGTGCCAGCAGCCCTCCTAGATCGGGACTAGCGGGGACTGAGCAGTTCTTC. The V and J genes are TRBV3-1 (or the pseudogene TRBV3-2) and TRBJ2-1; 13 bases are shared with TRBD2. Germline CDR1 and CDR2: LGHDT and YNNKEL (reference sequence). With V trimmed by 4 bases and J by 9 bases, 12 bases remained unmatched. This CDR3 contains 17 residues.

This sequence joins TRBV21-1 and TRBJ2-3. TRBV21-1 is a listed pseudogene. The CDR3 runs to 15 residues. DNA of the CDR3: TGTGCCAGCAGCAATGGGGACCGCCGGGCAGATACGCAGTATTTT. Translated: CASSNGDRRADTQYF.

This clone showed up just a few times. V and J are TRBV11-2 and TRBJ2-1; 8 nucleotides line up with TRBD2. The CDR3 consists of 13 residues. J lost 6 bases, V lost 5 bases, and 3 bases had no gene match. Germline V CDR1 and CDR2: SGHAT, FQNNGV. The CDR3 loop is CASSRSGSNEQFF. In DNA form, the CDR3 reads TGTGCCAGCAGCCGGAGCGGGAGCAATGAGCAGTTCTTC.

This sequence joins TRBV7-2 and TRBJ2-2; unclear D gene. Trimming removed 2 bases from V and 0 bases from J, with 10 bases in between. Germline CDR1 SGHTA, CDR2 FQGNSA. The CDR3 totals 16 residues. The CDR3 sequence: CASSLMAVANTGELFF. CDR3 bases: TGTGCCAGCAGCTTAATGGCGGTAGCGAACACCGGGGAGCTGTTTTTT.

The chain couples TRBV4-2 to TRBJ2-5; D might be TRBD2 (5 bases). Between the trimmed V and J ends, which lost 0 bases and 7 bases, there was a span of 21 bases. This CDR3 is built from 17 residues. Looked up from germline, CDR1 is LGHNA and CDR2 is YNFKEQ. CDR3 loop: CASSQDSEAAHLGTQYF. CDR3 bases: TGTGCCAGCAGCCAAGATTCGGAAGCGGCGCACTTAGGGACCCAGTACTTC.

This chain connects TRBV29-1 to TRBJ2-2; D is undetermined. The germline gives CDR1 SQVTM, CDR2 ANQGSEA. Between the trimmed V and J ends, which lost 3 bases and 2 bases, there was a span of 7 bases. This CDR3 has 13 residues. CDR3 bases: TGCAGCGTTGACCGGCCTAACACCGGGGAGCTGTTTTTT. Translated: CSVDRPNTGELFF.

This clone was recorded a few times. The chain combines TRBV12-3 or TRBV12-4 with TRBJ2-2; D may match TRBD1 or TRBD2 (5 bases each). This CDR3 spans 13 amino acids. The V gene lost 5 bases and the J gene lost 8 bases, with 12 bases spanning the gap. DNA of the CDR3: TGTGCCAGCAGTGGGACCTTCGTAGGGGAGCTGTTTTTT. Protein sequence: CASSGTFVGELFF.

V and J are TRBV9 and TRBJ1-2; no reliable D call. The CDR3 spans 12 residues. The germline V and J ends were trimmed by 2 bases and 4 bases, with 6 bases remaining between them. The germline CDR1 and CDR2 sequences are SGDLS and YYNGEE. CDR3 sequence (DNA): TGTGCCAGCAGCGTTAGCCCCTATGGCTACACCTTC. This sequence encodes CASSVSPYGYTF.

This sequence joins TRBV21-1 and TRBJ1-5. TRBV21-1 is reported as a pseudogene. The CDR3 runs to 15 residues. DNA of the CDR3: TGTGCCAGCAGCGATGGGGGAAATAGCAATCAGCCCCAGCATTTT. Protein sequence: CASSDGGNSNQPQHF.

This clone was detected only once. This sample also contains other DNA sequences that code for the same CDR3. The CDR3 loop is CASSLRGGSYNEQFF. The CDR3 DNA reads TGTGCCAGCAGCTTGCGGGGGGGCTCCTACAATGAGCAGTTCTTC. The J gene is TRBJ2-1, the V gene TRBV5-8; 8 bases agree with TRBD2. V shed 1 base, J shed 0 bases, and the junction held 0 bases outside the gene matches. Germline-derived CDR1 and CDR2 are SGHTS and YDEGEE. The CDR3 totals 15 residues.

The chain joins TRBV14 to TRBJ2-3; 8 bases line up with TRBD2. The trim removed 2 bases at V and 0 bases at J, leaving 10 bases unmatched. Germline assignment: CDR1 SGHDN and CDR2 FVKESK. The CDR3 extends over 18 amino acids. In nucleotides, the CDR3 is TGTGCCAGCAGCCAACGTCCGCGGGAGGCCCCTAGCACAGATACGCAGTATTTT. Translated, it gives CASSQRPREAPSTDTQYF.

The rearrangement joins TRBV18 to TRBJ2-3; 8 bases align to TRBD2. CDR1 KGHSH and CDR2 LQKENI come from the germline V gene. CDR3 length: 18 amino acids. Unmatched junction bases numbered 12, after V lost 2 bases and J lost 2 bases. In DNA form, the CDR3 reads TGTGCCAGCTCACCATACCTAGCGGGCCTCTCTTTCACAGATACGCAGTATTTT. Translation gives CASSPYLAGLSFTDTQYF.

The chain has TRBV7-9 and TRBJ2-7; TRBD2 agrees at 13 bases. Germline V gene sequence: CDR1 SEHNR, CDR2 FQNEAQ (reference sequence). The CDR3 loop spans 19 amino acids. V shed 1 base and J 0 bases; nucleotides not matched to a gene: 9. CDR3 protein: CASSLERTSGGRSSYEQYF. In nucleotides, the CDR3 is TGTGCCAGCAGCTTAGAGCGGACTAGCGGGGGCCGAAGCTCCTACGAGCAGTACTTC. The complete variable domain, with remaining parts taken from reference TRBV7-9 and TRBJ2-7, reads DTGVSQNPRHKITKRGQNVTFRCDPISEHNRLYWYRQTLGQGPEFLTYFQNEAQLEKSRLLSDRFSAERPKGSFSTLEIQRTEQGDSAMYLCASSLERTSGGRSSYEQYFGPGTRLTVT.

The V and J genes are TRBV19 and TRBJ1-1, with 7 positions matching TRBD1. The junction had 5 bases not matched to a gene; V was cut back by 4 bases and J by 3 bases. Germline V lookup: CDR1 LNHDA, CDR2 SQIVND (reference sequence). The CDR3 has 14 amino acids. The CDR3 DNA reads TGTGCCAGTAGTACCAGGGGGGTGGACACTGAAGCTTTCTTT. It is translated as CASSTRGVDTEAFF. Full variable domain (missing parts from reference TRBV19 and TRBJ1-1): DGGITQSPKYLFRKEGQNVTLSCEQNLNHDAMYWYRQDPGQGLRLIYYSQIVNDFQKGDIAEGYSVSREKKESFPLTVTSAQKNPTAFYLCASSTRGVDTEAFFGQGTRLTVV.

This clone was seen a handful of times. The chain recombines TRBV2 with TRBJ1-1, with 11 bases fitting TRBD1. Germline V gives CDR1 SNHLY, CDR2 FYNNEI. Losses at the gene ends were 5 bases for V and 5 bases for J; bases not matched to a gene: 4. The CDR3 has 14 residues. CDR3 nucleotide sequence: TGTGCCAGCAGTAGGGGACAGGGGGTGACTGAAGCTTTCTTT. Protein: CASSRGQGVTEAFF.

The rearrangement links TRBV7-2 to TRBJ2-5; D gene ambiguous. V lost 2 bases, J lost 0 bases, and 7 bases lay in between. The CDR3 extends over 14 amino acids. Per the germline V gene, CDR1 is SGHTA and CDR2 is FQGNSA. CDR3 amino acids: CASSLRVYQETQYF. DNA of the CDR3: TGTGCCAGCAGCTTACGGGTGTACCAAGAGACCCAGTACTTC.

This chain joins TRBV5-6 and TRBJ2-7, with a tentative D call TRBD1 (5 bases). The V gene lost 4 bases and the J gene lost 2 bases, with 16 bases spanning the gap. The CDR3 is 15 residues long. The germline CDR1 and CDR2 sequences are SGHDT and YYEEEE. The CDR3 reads CASSPEAGIPYEQYF. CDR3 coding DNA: TGTGCCAGCAGCCCCGAGGCAGGGATCCCCTACGAGCAGTACTTC.

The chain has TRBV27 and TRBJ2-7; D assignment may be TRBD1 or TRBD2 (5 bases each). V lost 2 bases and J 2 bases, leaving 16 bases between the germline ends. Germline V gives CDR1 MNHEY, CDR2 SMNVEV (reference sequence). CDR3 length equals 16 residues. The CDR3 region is CASSLEGRGFAYEQYF. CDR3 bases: TGTGCCAGCAGTTTAGAGGGACGAGGGTTCGCCTACGAGCAGTACTTC.

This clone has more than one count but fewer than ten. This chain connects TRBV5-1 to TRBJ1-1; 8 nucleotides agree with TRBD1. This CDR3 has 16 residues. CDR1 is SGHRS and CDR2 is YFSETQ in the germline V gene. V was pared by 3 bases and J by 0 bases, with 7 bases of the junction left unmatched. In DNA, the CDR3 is TGCGCCAGCAGCTACGGATCGACAGGGGTGAACACTGAAGCTTTCTTT. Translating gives CASSYGSTGVNTEAFF.

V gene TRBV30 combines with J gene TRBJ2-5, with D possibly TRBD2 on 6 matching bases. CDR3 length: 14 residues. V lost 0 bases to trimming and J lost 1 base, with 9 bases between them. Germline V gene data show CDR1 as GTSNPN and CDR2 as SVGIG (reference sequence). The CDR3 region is CAWSVGGFQETQYF. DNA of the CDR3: TGTGCCTGGAGTGTGGGAGGCTTCCAAGAGACCCAGTACTTC. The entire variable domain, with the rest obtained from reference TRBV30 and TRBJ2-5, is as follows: SQTIHQWPATLVQPVGSPLSLECTVEGTSNPNLYWYRQAAGRGLQLLFYSVGIGQISSEVPQNLSASRPQDRQFILSSKKLLLSDSGFYLCAWSVGGFQETQYFGPGTRLLVL.

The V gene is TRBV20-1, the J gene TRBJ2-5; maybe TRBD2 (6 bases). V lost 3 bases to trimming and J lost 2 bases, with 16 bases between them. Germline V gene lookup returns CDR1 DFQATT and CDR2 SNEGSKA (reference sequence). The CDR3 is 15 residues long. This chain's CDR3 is CSASDSSRGQETQYF. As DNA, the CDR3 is TGCAGTGCTAGTGATTCTTCGCGGGGTCAAGAGACCCAGTACTTC.

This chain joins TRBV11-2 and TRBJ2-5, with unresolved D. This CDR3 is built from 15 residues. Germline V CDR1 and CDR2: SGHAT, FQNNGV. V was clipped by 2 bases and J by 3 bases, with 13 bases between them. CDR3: CASSLRLGSEETQYF. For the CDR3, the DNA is TGTGCCAGCAGCTTAAGGCTAGGGTCTGAAGAGACCCAGTACTTC. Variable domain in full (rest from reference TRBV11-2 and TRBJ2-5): EAGVAQSPRYKIIEKRQSVAFWCNPISGHATLYWYQQILGQGPKLLIQFQNNGVVDDSQLPKDRFSAERLKGVDSTLKIQPAKLEDSAVYLCASSLRLGSEETQYFGPGTRLLVL.

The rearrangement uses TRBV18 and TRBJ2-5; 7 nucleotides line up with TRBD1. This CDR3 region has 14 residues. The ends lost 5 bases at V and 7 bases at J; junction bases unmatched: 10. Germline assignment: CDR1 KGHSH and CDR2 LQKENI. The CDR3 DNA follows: TGTGCCAGCTCAGATCAGCAGGGGGAAGGGACCCAGTACTTC. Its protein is CASSDQQGEGTQYF.

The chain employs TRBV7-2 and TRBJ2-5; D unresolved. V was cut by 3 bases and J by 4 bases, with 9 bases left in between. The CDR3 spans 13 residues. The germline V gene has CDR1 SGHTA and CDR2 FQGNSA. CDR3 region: CASSFGPPETQYF. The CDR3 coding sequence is TGTGCCAGCAGCTTCGGCCCTCCAGAGACCCAGTACTTC.

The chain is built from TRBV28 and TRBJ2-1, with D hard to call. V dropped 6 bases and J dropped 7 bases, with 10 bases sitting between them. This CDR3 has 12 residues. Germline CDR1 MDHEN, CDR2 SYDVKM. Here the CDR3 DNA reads TGTGCCAGCAGCTTCAGCGAGAATGAGCAGTTCTTC. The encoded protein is CASSFSENEQFF.

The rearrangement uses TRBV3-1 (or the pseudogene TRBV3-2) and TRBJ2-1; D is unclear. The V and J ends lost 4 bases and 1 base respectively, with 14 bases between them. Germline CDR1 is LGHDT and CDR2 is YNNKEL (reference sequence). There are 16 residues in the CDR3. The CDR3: CASSPSRVASYNEQFF. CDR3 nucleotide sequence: TGTGCCAGCAGCCCCAGTCGGGTAGCTTCCTACAATGAGCAGTTCTTC.